This T cell receptor (beta chain) was sequenced in a study of T cells after yellow fever vaccination. In the study overall: The authors prepared low-cell-number fractions using SMART-Seq v4 Ultra Low Input.

One entry per CDR3 protein results from TCRdb running MiXCR on the 5' RACE reads. The sample lists a few hundred thousand distinct CDR3 sequences; 13% were seen once. Germline-derived CDR1 and CDR2 are DFQATT and SNEGSKA (reference sequence). The length of the CDR3 is 16 residues. V shed 2 bases and J shed 4 bases, with 18 bases lying between them. V and J are TRBV20-1 and TRBJ1-5; D is unclear. Here the sequenced sample was CD4+ T cells sorted from PBMCs, taken 45 days after the yellow fever booster vaccination. The sequence was collected from a man younger than 40 who received the YFV17D yellow fever vaccine. The CDR3 DNA reads as TGCAGTGCTAGACATCTCGGGTGGGTATGGAATCAGCCCCAGCATTTT. This gives the protein CSARHLGWVWNQPQHF.